This TCR delta chain stems from a study of Vδ1+ human thymocytes. On this clone: Its target is not known.

Sequences come from RNA converted to cDNA by reverse transcription. CDR3 amplicons came from multiplex PCR with pooled V-gene forward and constant-region reverse primers. TCRdb processed the multiplex PCR reads again with the CATT caller. The data contain around 23,000 delta-chain clones, 7.4% of them singletons. V was clipped by 2 bases and J by 0 bases, with 19 bases between them. Germline V gene lookup returns CDR1 TSWWSYY and CDR2 QGS. The CDR3 has 18 amino acids. Thymocytes were sorted as CD3+ TCRVdelta1+ TCRVdelta2- after alphabeta T cell depletion. Vdelta1+ thymocyte sorts reached between roughly 97% and 99.6% purity. General study findings and limits: Thymic TRG and TRD repertoires appeared highly polyclonal. Unlike peripheral blood Vdelta1+ controls, thymic delta-chain sequences included roughly 18% Vdelta2 and few Vdelta3. Donors shared many TRG clonotypes but few TRD clonotypes.

The specimen was Vdelta1+ gamma-delta thymocytes from the thymus. The subset: FACS-sorted CD3+ TCRalphabeta- TCRVdelta1+ TCRVdelta2- thymocytes. The TCR comes from a girl under three years old who had congenital heart surgery. The chain is built from TRDV1 and TRDJ1; weak D call: TRDD3 (5 bases). DNA for the CDR3: TGTGCTCTTGGGGAAGTCGATTGTAGGGGGTTGTACACCGATAAACTCATCTTT. It specifies CALGEVDCRGLYTDKLIF.